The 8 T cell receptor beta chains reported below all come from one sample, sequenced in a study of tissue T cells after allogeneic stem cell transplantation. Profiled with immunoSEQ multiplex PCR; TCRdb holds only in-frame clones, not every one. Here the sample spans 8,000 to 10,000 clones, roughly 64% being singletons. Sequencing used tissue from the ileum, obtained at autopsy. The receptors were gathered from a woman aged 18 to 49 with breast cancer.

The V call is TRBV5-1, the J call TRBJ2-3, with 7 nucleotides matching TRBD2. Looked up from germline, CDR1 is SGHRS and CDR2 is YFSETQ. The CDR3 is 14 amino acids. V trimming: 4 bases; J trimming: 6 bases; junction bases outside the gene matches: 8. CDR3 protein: CASSAGELRDTQYF. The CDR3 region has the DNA TGCGCCAGCAGCGCGGGGGAATTGAGGGATACGCAGTATTTT.

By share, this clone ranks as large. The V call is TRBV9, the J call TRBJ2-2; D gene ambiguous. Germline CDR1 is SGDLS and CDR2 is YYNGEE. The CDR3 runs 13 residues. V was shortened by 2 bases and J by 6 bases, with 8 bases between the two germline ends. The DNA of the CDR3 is TGTGCCAGCAGCGTGTCGGGCGCCGGGGAGCTGTTTTTT. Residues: CASSVSGAGELFF.

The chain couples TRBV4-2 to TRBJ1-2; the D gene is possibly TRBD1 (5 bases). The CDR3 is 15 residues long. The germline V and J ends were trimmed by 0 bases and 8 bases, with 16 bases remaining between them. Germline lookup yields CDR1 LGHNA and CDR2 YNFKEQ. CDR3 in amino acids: CASSQDRRGLGGYTF. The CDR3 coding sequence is TGTGCCAGCAGCCAAGATAGAAGGGGCCTCGGCGGCTACACCTTC.

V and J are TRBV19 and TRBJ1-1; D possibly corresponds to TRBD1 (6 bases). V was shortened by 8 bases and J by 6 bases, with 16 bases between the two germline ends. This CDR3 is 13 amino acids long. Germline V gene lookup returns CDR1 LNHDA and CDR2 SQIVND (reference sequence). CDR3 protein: CASRQGRNAEAFF. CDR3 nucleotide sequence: TGTGCCAGTCGTCAGGGGCGTAACGCTGAAGCTTTCTTT.

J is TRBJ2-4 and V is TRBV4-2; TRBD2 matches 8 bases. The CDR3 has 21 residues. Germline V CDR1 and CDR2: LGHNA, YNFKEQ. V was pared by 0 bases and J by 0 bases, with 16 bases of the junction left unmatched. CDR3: CASSQDPPRGGRIGAKNIQYF. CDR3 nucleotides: TGTGCCAGCAGCCAAGATCCCCCGAGGGGCGGGAGGATTGGAGCCAAAAACATTCAGTACTTC.

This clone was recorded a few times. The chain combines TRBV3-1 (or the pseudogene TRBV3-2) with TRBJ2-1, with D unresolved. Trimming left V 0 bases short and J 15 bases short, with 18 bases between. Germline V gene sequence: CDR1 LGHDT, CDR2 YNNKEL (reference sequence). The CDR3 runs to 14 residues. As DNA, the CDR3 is TGTGCCAGCAGCCAAGACTCCGCCCGGGTCCCCCGGTTCTTC. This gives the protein CASSQDSARVPRFF.

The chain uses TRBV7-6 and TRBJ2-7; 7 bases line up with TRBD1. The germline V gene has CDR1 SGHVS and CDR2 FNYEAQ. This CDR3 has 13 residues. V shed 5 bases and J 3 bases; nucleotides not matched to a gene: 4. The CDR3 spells CASSSGQDYEQYF. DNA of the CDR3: TGTGCCAGCAGCAGCGGACAGGACTACGAGCAGTACTTC.

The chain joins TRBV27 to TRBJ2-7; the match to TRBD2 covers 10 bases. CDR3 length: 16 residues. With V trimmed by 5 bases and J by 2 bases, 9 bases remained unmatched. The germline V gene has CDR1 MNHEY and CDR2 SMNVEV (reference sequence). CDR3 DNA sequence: TGTGCCAGCAGTCCCCGTAGCGGGAGGCGGACCTACGAGCAGTACTTC. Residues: CASSPRSGRRTYEQYF.